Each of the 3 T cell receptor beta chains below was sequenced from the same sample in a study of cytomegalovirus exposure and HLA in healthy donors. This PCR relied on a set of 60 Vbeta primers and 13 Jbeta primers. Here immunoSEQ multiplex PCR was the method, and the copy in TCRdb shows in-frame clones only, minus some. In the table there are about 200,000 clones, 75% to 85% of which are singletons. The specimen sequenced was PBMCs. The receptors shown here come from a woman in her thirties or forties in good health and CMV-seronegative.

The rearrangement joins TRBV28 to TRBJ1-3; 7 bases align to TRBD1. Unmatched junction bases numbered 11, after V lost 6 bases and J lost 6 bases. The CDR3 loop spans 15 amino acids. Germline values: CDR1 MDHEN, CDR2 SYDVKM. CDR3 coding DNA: TGTGCCAGCAGCCCGACAGGGAGTCAGAAAAACACCATATATTTT. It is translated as CASSPTGSQKNTIYF.

The CDR3 protein is CAWSRQGLGGYTF. CDR3 DNA sequence: TGTGCCTGGAGTCGACAGGGTCTGGGTGGCTACACCTTC. The V and J genes are TRBV30 and TRBJ1-2, with 7 nucleotides matching TRBD1. This CDR3 region has 13 residues. The J segment lost 7 bases and the V segment lost 2 bases, leaving 7 bases of the junction unmatched. Germline values: CDR1 GTSNPN, CDR2 SVGIG (reference sequence).

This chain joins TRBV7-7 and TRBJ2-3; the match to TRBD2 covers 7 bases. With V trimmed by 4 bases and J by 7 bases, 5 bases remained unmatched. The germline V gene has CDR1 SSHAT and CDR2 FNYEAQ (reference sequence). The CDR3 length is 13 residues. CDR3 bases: TGTGCCAGCAGCTCGGCGACTAGCCATACGCAGTATTTT. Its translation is CASSSATSHTQYF.